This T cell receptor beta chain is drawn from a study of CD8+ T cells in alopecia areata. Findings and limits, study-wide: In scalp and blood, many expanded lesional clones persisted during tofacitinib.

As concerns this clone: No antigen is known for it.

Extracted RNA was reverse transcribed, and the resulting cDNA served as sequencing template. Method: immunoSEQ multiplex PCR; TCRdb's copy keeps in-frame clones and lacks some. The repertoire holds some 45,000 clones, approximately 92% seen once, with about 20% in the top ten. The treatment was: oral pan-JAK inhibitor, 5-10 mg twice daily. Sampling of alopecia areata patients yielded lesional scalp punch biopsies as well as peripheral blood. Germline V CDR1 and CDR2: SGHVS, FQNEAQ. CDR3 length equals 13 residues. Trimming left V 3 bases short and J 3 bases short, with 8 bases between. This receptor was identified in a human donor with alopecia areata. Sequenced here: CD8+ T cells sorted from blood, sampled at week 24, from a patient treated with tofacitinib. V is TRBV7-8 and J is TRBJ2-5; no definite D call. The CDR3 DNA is TGTGCCAGCAGCTTTTCACCCGAAGAGACCCAGTACTTC. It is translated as CASSFSPEETQYF.